This T cell receptor (beta chain) comes out of a study of blood T cell repertoires in COVID-19. Study in general: PBMCs, B-cell-depleted T cells, or T cells were the source of the cDNA or gDNA that made up the material.

How the authors handled the data: By means of reference gene primer amplification, nucleated cell counts were estimated. The table came from immunoSEQ multiplex PCR; TCRdb's copy has only in-frame clones and leaves some out. Clonal size and the V and J genes are those of that table, whereas D and trimming came from the DNA. This sample yields approximately 120,000 clones, of which nearly 90% are seen a single time; about 1.2% belongs to the top ten. The sample holds a few counts of this clone. V shed 4 bases and J shed 4 bases, with 12 bases lying between them. Germline V CDR1 and CDR2: SGHTS, YDEGEE. The CDR3 spans 14 residues.

The chain links TRBV5-8 to TRBJ1-5; D ambiguous. The sequencing input was peripheral blood. The sequence derives from an elderly woman with acute or convalescent COVID-19. CDR3 bases: TGTGCCAGCAGCCTGTTTGGCACGAATCAGCCCCAGCATTTT. Translating it yields CASSLFGTNQPQHF.